One sample yielded the 15 T cell receptor beta chains listed below, sequenced in a study of CD8+ T cells in alopecia areata. Once RNA had been extracted, it was reverse transcribed into cDNA to act as the sequencing template. Measured with immunoSEQ multiplex PCR; TCRdb has only the in-frame clones, and not every one. The profile shows under 150,000 clones, 56% of them singletons. Treatment: oral pan-JAK inhibitor, 5-10 mg twice daily. The source was CD4+ T cells sorted from blood, collected at week 24, from a patient treated with tofacitinib. The receptors derive from a human donor with alopecia areata.

The chain combines TRBV29-1 with TRBJ2-7; 8 nucleotides agree with TRBD1. This CDR3 contains 13 residues. Per germline, CDR1 SQVTM and CDR2 ANQGSEA. J gave up 4 bases and V 4 bases, and 6 bases lay outside the gene matches. The DNA for the CDR3 is TGCAGCGTTGGGGAAACAGGGGGATACGAGCAGTACTTC. Its translation: CSVGETGGYEQYF.

The CDR3 protein is CASSFPGRAGETQYF. DNA of the CDR3: TGTGCCAGCAGCTTCCCTGGAAGGGCGGGGGAGACCCAGTACTTC. This chain joins TRBV11-2 and TRBJ2-5, with D tentatively TRBD2 (6 bases). Germline V gene sequence: CDR1 SGHAT, CDR2 FQNNGV. The ends were cut back, 3 bases at V and 5 bases at J, with 16 bases in the middle. CDR3 length: 15 residues. Full variable domain (remainder filled in from reference TRBV11-2 and TRBJ2-5): EAGVAQSPRYKIIEKRQSVAFWCNPISGHATLYWYQQILGQGPKLLIQFQNNGVVDDSQLPKDRFSAERLKGVDSTLKIQPAKLEDSAVYLCASSFPGRAGETQYFGPGTRLLVL.

A word on this clone: This sample also contains other DNA sequences that code for the same CDR3. The CDR3 loop is CASSLDFRTEAFF. DNA of the CDR3: TGTGCCAGCAGTTTAGACTTTCGGACTGAAGCTTTCTTT. The V and J genes are TRBV27 and TRBJ1-1, with no clear D. V was cut by 2 bases and J by 5 bases, with 9 bases left in between. CDR3 length: 13 amino acids. Per the germline V gene, CDR1 is MNHEY and CDR2 is SMNVEV (reference sequence).

The gene calls are TRBV10-3 and TRBJ1-1; TRBD1 might be the D (5 bases). V was clipped by 3 bases and J by 7 bases, with 12 bases between them. CDR3 length: 13 residues. Per germline, CDR1 ENHRY and CDR2 SYGVKD. In nucleotides, the CDR3 is TGTGCCATCAGTGATAATGGGGCGGTTGAAGCTTTCTTT. Protein product: CAISDNGAVEAFF.

The chain joins TRBV2 to TRBJ1-6, with 9 positions matching TRBD1. V shed 6 bases, J shed 9 bases, and the junction held 9 bases outside the gene matches. Germline V gene data show CDR1 as SNHLY and CDR2 as FYNNEI. The CDR3 runs to 15 residues. CDR3: CASRVYGTGSSPLHF. CDR3 DNA: TGTGCCAGCAGAGTGTACGGGACAGGGAGTTCACCCCTCCACTTT. Variable domain in full (rest from reference TRBV2 and TRBJ1-6): EPEVTQTPSHQVTQMGQEVILRCVPISNHLYFYWYRQILGQKVEFLVSFYNNEISEKSEIFDDQFSVERPDGSNFTLKIRSTKLEDSAMYFCASRVYGTGSSPLHFGNGTRLTVT.

The gene calls are TRBV30 and TRBJ2-2, with no clear D. The V gene's germline CDR1 is GTSNPN and CDR2 SVGIG (reference sequence). The CDR3 totals 16 residues. Trimming pared 5 bases from V and 3 bases from J, leaving 19 bases between. The CDR3 DNA reads as TGTGCCTGGTCTCTGGGTGTAGGAATTCACACCGGGGAGCTGTTTTTT. Translated, it gives CAWSLGVGIHTGELFF. The full variable domain, its missing parts supplied by reference TRBV30 and TRBJ2-2, is SQTIHQWPATLVQPVGSPLSLECTVEGTSNPNLYWYRQAAGRGLQLLFYSVGIGQISSEVPQNLSASRPQDRQFILSSKKLLLSDSGFYLCAWSLGVGIHTGELFFGEGSRLTVL.

The rearrangement links TRBV5-1 to TRBJ2-5, with D hard to call. The CDR3 consists of 13 residues. Germline V gives CDR1 SGHRS, CDR2 YFSETQ. V was pared by 2 bases and J by 5 bases, with 10 bases between. The CDR3 DNA reads as TGCGCCAGCAGCTTCATTGGGAAGGAGACCCAGTACTTC. Protein sequence: CASSFIGKETQYF.

J is TRBJ2-2 and V is TRBV2, with a weak D call TRBD2 (6 bases). Between the trimmed V and J ends, which lost 3 bases and 7 bases, there was a span of 12 bases. There are 14 residues in the CDR3. Germline-derived CDR1 and CDR2 are SNHLY and FYNNEI. The CDR3 region is CASSEMSGDGELFF. For the CDR3, the DNA is TGTGCCAGCAGTGAGATGTCGGGGGACGGGGAGCTGTTTTTT.

This clone has only one observation. This chain joins TRBV29-1 and TRBJ1-2; D not resolved. The germline CDR1 and CDR2 sequences are SQVTM and ANQGSEA. The germline V and J ends were trimmed by 3 bases and 1 base, with 18 bases remaining between them. The CDR3 consists of 16 residues. DNA for the CDR3: TGCAGCGTTGATTTTGATCGGCCCCTCATTAACTATGGCTACACCTTC. Its translation: CSVDFDRPLINYGYTF.

The rearrangement links TRBV18 to TRBJ1-2; D might be TRBD1 (5 bases). The length of the CDR3 is 14 residues. V lost 6 bases and J lost 1, with 12 bases in between. Germline V gene sequence: CDR1 KGHSH, CDR2 LQKENI. The CDR3 region has the DNA TGTGCCAGCTCGATAACCCAGGGTAACTATGGCTACACCTTC. It is translated as CASSITQGNYGYTF.

The chain has TRBV30 and TRBJ2-1; no definite D call. The CDR3 extends over 13 amino acids. Germline V lookup: CDR1 GTSNPN, CDR2 SVGIG (reference sequence). The V end was cut by 3 bases, the J end by 4 bases, with 10 bases between. Written as DNA, the CDR3 is TGTGCCTGGAGCCCAAATCAGTACAATGAGCAGTTCTTC. The encoded protein is CAWSPNQYNEQFF.

This chain joins TRBV7-2 and TRBJ1-3; D is ambiguous. V lost 1 base to trimming and J lost 1 base, with 8 bases between them. The CDR3 extends over 15 amino acids. Looked up from germline, CDR1 is SGHTA and CDR2 is FQGNSA. In nucleotides, the CDR3 is TGTGCCAGCAGCTTAGGGTTGGGGTCTGGAAACACCATATATTTT. The encoded protein is CASSLGLGSGNTIYF.

The CDR3 DNA sequence: TGCAGCGCCGATGGGGGGCGCGGGTACGAGCAGTACTTC. Amino acid sequence: CSADGGRGYEQYF. V and J are TRBV29-1 and TRBJ2-7; D possibly uses TRBD1 or TRBD2 (6 bases each). With 7 bases removed from V and 4 bases from J, the gap between germline ends came to 17 bases. The CDR3 covers 13 residues. Germline V gene sequence: CDR1 SQVTM, CDR2 ANQGSEA.

This clone was seen a few times. The chain is built from TRBV30 and TRBJ2-1; D might be TRBD1 or TRBD2, each matching 6 bases. The CDR3 extends over 12 amino acids. Germline V lookup: CDR1 GTSNPN, CDR2 SVGIG (reference sequence). V lost 1 base and J 7 bases, leaving 8 bases between the germline ends. The chain's CDR3 is CAWSGGANEQFF. The CDR3 DNA sequence: TGTGCCTGGAGTGGGGGGGCGAATGAGCAGTTCTTC.

In its sample, this clone was seen a few times. The genes are TRBV4-2 and TRBJ2-2, with 9 nucleotides matching TRBD2. J gave up 4 bases and V 0 bases, and 9 bases lay outside the gene matches. This CDR3 contains 18 residues. Germline V gene data show CDR1 as LGHNA and CDR2 as YNFKEQ. The CDR3 loop reads CASSQEGASGAFTGELFF. As DNA, the CDR3 is TGTGCCAGCAGCCAAGAAGGGGCTAGCGGGGCTTTCACCGGGGAGCTGTTTTTT.